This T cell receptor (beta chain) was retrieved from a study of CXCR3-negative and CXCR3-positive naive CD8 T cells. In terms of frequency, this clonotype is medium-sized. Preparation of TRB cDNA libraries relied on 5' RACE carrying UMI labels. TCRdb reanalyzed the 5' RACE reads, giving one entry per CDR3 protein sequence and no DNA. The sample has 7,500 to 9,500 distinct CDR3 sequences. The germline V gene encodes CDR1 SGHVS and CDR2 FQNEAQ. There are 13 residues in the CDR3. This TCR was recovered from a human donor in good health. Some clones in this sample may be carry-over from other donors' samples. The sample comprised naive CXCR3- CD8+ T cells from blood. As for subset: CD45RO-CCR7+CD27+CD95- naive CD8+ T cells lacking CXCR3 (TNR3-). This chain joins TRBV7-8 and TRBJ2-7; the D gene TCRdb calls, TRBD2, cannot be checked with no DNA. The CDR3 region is CASSLDAGGEQYF.